These T cell receptor beta chains were read from a single sample in a study of Tregs in tolerant kidney transplant recipients. The method was immunoSEQ multiplex PCR; TCRdb's version includes in-frame clones alone and lacks a portion of them. The table lists about 88,000 clones, around 90% of them singletons. Sequenced input: CD8+ T cells from blood. The source of these receptors is a human donor in good health. Each CDR3 is given with its conserved first and last residue. Each record gives: D gene, clone size, J gene, V gene, CDR3 protein, CDR3 DNA. A D gene is named only where the DNA matches it firmly. Only part of the rows carry a size: once, few, many, or a class if the clone is expanded.

d_gene: -; abundance: -; j_gene: TRBJ2-7; v_gene: TRBV4-1; CDR3aa: CASSQVAGNSYEQYF; CDR3nt: TGCGCCAGCAGCCAAGTCGCGGGAAACTCCTACGAGCAGTACTTC
d_gene: -; abundance: once; j_gene: TRBJ1-5; v_gene: TRBV7-6; CDR3aa: CASSLSEDRQPQHF; CDR3nt: TGTGCCAGCAGCTTGAGCGAGGACAGACAGCCCCAGCATTTT
d_gene: -; abundance: once; j_gene: TRBJ2-5; v_gene: TRBV5-1; CDR3aa: CASSLGSGGLRGQETQYF; CDR3nt: TGCGCCAGCAGCTTGGGGAGCGGCGGCCTAAGGGGCCAAGAGACCCAGTACTTC
d_gene: -; abundance: -; j_gene: TRBJ2-2; v_gene: TRBV6-6; CDR3aa: CASSYVKTGELFF; CDR3nt: TGTGCCAGCAGTTACGTCAAGACCGGGGAGCTGTTTTTT
d_gene: -; abundance: -; j_gene: TRBJ2-7; v_gene: TRBV6-1; CDR3aa: CASSERGREQYF; CDR3nt: TGTGCCAGCAGTGAAAGGGGACGGGAGCAGTACTTC
d_gene: -; abundance: -; j_gene: TRBJ1-1; v_gene: TRBV4-1; CDR3aa: CASSQLGYGAFF; CDR3nt: TGCGCCAGCAGTCAGCTGGGATACGGAGCTTTCTTT
d_gene: -; abundance: -; j_gene: TRBJ1-1; v_gene: TRBV6-5; CDR3aa: CASRAGFTEAFF; CDR3nt: TGTGCCAGCAGGGCAGGGTTTACTGAAGCTTTCTTT
d_gene: -; abundance: once; j_gene: TRBJ1-1; v_gene: TRBV2; CDR3aa: CAIYGQLNTEAFF; CDR3nt: TGTGCCATCTATGGACAGCTGAACACTGAAGCTTTCTTT
d_gene: -; abundance: -; j_gene: TRBJ2-1; v_gene: TRBV6-5; CDR3aa: CASTWGLGSYNEQFF; CDR3nt: TGTGCCAGCACCTGGGGGCTGGGATCCTACAATGAGCAGTTCTTC
d_gene: -; abundance: -; j_gene: TRBJ2-6; v_gene: TRBV5-4; CDR3aa: CASSPVGSGANVLTF; CDR3nt: TGTGCCAGCAGCCCAGTAGGGTCAGGGGCCAACGTCCTGACTTTC
d_gene: -; abundance: -; j_gene: TRBJ1-2; v_gene: TRBV13; CDR3aa: CASSEGVKTYGYTF; CDR3nt: TGTGCCAGCAGCGAGGGGGTCAAGACGTATGGCTACACCTTC
d_gene: -; abundance: -; j_gene: TRBJ2-3; v_gene: TRBV7-8; CDR3aa: CASSPRTDTQYF; CDR3nt: TGTGCCAGCAGCCCGAGGACAGATACGCAGTATTTT
d_gene: -; abundance: -; j_gene: TRBJ1-3; v_gene: TRBV4-1; CDR3aa: CASSQGQSRNTIYF; CDR3nt: TGCGCCAGCAGCCAAGGACAGTCGCGAAACACCATATATTTT
d_gene: TRBD2; abundance: -; j_gene: TRBJ2-3; v_gene: TRBV5-1; CDR3aa: CASRSSRFLAGGTDTQYF; CDR3nt: TGCGCCAGCAGATCGAGCCGGTTCCTAGCGGGGGGCACAGATACGCAGTATTTT
d_gene: -; abundance: -; j_gene: TRBJ2-1; v_gene: TRBV11-3; CDR3aa: CASSSNSGQDRYSYNEQFF; CDR3nt: TGTGCCAGCAGCTCCAACTCGGGACAAGACCGTTACTCCTACAATGAGCAGTTCTTC
d_gene: -; abundance: -; j_gene: TRBJ2-5; v_gene: TRBV6-5; CDR3aa: CASSPTYGGPETQYF; CDR3nt: TGTGCCAGCAGCCCAACCTATGGGGGGCCAGAGACCCAGTACTTC
d_gene: TRBD1; abundance: -; j_gene: TRBJ2-3; v_gene: TRBV19; CDR3aa: CASSPHPGQGTDTQYF; CDR3nt: TGTGCCAGTAGTCCTCACCCGGGACAGGGAACAGATACGCAGTATTTT